This TCR beta chain appears in the sequencing data of a study of cytomegalovirus exposure and HLA in healthy donors. Study results and caveats: Using the classifier, cytomegalovirus status was reportedly diagnosed with high specificity and sensitivity.

This clone came up once. Antigen specificity is unknown. The PCR contained 60 Vbeta and 13 Jbeta primers. Libraries were prepared by immunoSEQ multiplex PCR; TCRdb keeps only in-frame clonotypes and omits some of them. The data contain 150,000 or so clones, over 60% of them singletons. CDR1 is SGHTA, CDR2 FQGNSA, per germline. The CDR3 runs 14 residues. V lost 6 bases to trimming and J lost 2 bases, with 13 bases between them. V usage is TRBV7-2 and J usage is TRBJ1-2; D perhaps matches TRBD1 (6 bases). The specimen sequenced was PBMCs. The TCR sequence derives from a male donor in good health and CMV-seronegative. The CDR3 coding sequence is TGTGCCAGCAGACCCTGGGACACGAACTATGGCTACACCTTC. It yields the protein CASRPWDTNYGYTF.